This T cell receptor (beta chain) was identified in a study of OX40 agonist ivuxolimab in advanced cancers. Study-level background: Those treated in dose escalation had hepatocellular carcinoma, melanoma, renal cell cancer or head and neck cancer. Eligibility admitted prior anti-PD-1, anti-PD-L1 or anti-CTLA-4 therapy; 30% to 40% had some.

This clone appeared a single time. Germline V gives CDR1 SNHLY, CDR2 FYNNEI. The V end lost 6 bases, the J end lost 3 bases, and 9 bases lay between the germline ends. The CDR3 totals 13 residues. Clones were sequenced by immunoSEQ multiplex PCR, and TCRdb holds only the in-frame ones, with some missing. The table includes about 84,000 clones, approximately 95% detected once. The specimen comprised CD4+ or CD8+ T cells sorted from blood, sampled in a trial of the OX40 agonist ivuxolimab. The TCR originated in an adult with an advanced solid tumor such as melanoma, head and neck, liver or kidney cancer. The J gene is TRBJ2-1, the V gene TRBV2, with D possibly TRBD2 on 5 matching bases. The CDR3 protein is CASRNEGYNEQFF. The CDR3 DNA reads TGTGCCAGCAGGAATGAGGGCTACAATGAGCAGTTCTTC. Drawing the rest from reference TRBV2 and TRBJ2-1, the complete variable domain is EPEVTQTPSHQVTQMGQEVILRCVPISNHLYFYWYRQILGQKVEFLVSFYNNEISEKSEIFDDQFSVERPDGSNFTLKIRSTKLEDSAMYFCASRNEGYNEQFFGPGTRLTVL.